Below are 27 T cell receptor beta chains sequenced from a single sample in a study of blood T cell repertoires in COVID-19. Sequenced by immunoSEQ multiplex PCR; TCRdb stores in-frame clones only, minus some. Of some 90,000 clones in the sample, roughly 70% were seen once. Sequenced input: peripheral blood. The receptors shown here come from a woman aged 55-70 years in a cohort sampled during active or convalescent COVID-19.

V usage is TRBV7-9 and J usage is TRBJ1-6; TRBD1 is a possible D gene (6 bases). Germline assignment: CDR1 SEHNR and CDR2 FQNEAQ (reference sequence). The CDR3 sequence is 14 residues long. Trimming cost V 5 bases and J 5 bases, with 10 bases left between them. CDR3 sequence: CASSVQGHNSPLHF. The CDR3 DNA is TGTGCCAGCAGCGTACAGGGTCATAATTCACCCCTCCACTTT.

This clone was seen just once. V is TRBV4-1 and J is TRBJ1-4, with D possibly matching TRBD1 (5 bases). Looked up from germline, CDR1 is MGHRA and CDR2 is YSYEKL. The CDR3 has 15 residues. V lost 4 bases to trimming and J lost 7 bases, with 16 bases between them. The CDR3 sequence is CASSLAGLTIEKLFF. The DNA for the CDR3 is TGCGCCAGCAGCCTGGCGGGACTTACGATTGAAAAACTGTTTTTT.

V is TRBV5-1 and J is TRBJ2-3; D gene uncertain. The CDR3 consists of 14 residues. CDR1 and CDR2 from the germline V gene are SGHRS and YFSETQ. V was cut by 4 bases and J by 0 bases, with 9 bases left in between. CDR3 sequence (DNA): TGCGCCAGCAGCGCCCAGGCTAGCACAGATACGCAGTATTTT. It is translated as CASSAQASTDTQYF.

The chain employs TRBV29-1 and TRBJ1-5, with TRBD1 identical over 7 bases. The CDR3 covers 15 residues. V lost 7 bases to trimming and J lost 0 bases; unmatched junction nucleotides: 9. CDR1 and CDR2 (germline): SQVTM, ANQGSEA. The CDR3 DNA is TGCAGCGCTAAAACGGGACAGAATAGCAATCAGCCCCAGCATTTT. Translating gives CSAKTGQNSNQPQHF.

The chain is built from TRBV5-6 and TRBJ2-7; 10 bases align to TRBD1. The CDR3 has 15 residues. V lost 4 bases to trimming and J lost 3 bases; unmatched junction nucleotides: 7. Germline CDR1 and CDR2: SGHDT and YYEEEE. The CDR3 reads CASSTGQGDGYEQYF. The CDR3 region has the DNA TGTGCCAGCAGCACAGGACAGGGGGACGGCTACGAGCAGTACTTC.

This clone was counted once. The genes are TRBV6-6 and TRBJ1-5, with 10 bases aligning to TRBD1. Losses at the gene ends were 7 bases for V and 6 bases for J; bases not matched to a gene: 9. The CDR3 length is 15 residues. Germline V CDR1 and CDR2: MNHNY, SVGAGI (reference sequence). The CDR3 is CASTTGQGGTQPQHF. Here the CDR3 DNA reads TGTGCCAGCACCACCGGACAGGGGGGTACTCAGCCCCAGCATTTT.

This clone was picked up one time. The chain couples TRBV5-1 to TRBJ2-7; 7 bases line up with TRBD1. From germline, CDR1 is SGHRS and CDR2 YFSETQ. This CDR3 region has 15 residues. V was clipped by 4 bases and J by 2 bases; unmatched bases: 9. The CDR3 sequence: CASSPAQGITYEQYF. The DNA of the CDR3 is TGCGCCAGCAGCCCGGCACAGGGGATAACCTACGAGCAGTACTTC. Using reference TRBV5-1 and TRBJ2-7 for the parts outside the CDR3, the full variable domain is KAGVTQTPRYLIKTRGQQVTLSCSPISGHRSVSWYQQTPGQGLQFLFEYFSETQRNKGNFPGRFSGRQFSNSRSEMNVSTLELGDSALYLCASSPAQGITYEQYFGPGTRLTVT.

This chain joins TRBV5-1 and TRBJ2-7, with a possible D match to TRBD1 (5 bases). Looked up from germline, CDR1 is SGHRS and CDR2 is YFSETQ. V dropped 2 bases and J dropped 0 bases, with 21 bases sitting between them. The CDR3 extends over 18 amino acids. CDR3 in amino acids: CASSFVGYQGLHSYEQYF. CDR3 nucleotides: TGCGCCAGCAGCTTCGTCGGTTATCAGGGCCTACACTCCTACGAGCAGTACTTC.

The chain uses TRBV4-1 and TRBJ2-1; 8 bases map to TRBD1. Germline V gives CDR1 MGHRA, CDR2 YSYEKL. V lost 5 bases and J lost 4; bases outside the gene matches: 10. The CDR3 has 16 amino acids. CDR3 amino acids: CASSIRQGSSYNEQFF. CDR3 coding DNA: TGCGCCAGCAGCATCCGACAGGGGTCCTCTTACAATGAGCAGTTCTTC.

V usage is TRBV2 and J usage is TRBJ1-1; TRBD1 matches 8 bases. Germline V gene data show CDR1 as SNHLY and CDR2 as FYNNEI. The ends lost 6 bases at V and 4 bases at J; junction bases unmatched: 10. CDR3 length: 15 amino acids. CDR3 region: CASRSGQGRGTEAFF. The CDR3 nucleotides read TGTGCCAGCAGATCAGGACAGGGAAGGGGCACTGAAGCTTTCTTT.

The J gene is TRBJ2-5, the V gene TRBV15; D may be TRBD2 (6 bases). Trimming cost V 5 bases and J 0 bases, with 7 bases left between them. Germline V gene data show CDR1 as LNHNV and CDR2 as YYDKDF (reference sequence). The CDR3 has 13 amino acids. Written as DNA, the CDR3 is TGTGCCACCAGCGGGGGGTACCAAGAGACCCAGTACTTC. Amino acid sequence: CATSGGYQETQYF.

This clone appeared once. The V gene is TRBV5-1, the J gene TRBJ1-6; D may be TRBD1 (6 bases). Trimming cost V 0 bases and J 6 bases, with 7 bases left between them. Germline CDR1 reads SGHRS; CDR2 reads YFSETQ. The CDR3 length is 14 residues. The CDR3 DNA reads TGCGCCAGCAGCTTGGAAGGGGGTAATTCACCCCTCCACTTT. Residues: CASSLEGGNSPLHF.

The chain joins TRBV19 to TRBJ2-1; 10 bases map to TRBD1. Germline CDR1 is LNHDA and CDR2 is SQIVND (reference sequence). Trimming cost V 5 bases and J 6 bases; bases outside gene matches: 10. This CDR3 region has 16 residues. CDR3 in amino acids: CASSPRQGARGNEQFF. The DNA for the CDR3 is TGTGCCAGTAGTCCCCGACAGGGGGCGAGAGGCAATGAGCAGTTCTTC.

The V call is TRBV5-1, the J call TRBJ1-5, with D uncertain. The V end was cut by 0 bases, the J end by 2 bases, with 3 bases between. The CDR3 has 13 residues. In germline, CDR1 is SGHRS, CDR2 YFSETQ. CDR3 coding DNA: TGCGCCAGCAGCTTGGTCGGCAATCAGCCCCAGCATTTT. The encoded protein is CASSLVGNQPQHF.

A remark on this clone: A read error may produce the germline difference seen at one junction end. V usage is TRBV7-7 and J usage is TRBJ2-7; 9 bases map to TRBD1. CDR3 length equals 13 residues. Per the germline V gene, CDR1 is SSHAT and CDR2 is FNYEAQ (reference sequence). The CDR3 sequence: CASSLDRGHEQYF. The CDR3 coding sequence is TGTGCTAGCAGCTTGGACAGGGGACATGAGCAGTACTTC.

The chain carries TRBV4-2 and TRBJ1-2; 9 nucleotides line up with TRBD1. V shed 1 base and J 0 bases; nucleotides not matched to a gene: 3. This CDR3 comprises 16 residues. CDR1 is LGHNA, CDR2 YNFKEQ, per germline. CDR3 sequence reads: CASSQAGQGPNYGYTF. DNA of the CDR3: TGTGCCAGCAGCCAAGCCGGACAGGGGCCTAACTATGGCTACACCTTC.

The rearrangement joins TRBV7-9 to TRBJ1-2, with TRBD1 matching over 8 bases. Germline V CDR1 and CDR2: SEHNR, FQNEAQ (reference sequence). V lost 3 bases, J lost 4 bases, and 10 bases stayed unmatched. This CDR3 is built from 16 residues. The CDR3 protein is CASSLDRATWGYGYTF. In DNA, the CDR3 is TGTGCCAGCAGCTTGGACAGGGCAACTTGGGGCTATGGCTACACCTTC.

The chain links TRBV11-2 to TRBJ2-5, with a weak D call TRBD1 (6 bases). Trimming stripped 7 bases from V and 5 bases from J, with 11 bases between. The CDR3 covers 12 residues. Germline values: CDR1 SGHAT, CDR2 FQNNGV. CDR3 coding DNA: TGTGCCAGCAAAGGGCAGGGGGAGACCCAGTACTTC. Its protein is CASKGQGETQYF.

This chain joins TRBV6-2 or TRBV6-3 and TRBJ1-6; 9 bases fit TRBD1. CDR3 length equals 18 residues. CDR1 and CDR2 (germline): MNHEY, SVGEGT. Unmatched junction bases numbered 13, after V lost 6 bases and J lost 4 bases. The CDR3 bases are TGTGCCAGCAGCCCTCTTTACAGGGGGCTAGGTTATAATTCACCCCTCCACTTT. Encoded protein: CASSPLYRGLGYNSPLHF.

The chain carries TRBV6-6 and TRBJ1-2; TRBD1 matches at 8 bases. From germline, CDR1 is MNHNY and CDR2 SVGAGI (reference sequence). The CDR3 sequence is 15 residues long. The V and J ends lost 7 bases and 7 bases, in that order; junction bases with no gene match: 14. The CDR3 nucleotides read TGTGCCAGCACCTCGCACCTGACAGGGGATATTGGCTACACCTTC. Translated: CASTSHLTGDIGYTF.

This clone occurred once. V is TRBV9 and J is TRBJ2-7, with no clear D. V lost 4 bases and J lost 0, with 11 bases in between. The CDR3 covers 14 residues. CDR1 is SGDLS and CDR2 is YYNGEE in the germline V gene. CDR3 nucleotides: TGTGCCAGCAGCCCCCAACACCTCTCCTACGAGCAGTACTTC. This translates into CASSPQHLSYEQYF.

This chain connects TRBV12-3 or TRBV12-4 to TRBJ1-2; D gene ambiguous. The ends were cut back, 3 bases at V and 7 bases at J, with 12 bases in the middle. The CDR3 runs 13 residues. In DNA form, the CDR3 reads TGTGCCAGCAGTTTTTTGAGGGTCTCTGGCTACACCTTC. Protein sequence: CASSFLRVSGYTF.

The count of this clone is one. The DNA of the CDR3 is TGTGCCAGCAGCTTGACAGACGTTGAAGCTTTCTTT. Its translation: CASSLTDVEAFF. This rearrangement joins TRBV5-5 to TRBJ1-1; unclear D gene. The CDR3 covers 12 residues. Germline CDR1 is SGHKS and CDR2 is YYEKEE (reference sequence). V dropped 1 base and J dropped 7 bases, with 8 bases sitting between them. Full variable domain (rest looked up from reference TRBV5-5 and TRBJ1-1): DAGVTQSPTHLIKTRGQQVTLRCSPISGHKSVSWYQQVLGQGPQFIFQYYEKEERGRGNFPDRFSARQFPNYSSELNVNALLLGDSALYLCASSLTDVEAFFGQGTRLTVV.

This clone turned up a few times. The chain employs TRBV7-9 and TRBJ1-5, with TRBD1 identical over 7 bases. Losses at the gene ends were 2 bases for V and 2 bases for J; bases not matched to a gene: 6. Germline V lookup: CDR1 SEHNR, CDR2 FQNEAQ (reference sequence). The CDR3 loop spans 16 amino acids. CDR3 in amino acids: CASSLKSGTGNQPQHF. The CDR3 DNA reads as TGTGCCAGCAGCTTAAAGTCAGGGACAGGCAATCAGCCCCAGCATTTT.

CDR3 nucleotide sequence: TGCAGTGCGGGACTAGCGGAGACCCAGTACTTC. It translates to CSAGLAETQYF. This chain joins TRBV20-1 and TRBJ2-5; 10 bases line up with TRBD2. The CDR3 spans 11 residues. CDR1 is DFQATT, CDR2 SNEGSKA, per germline (reference sequence). Trimming at V came to 6 bases and at J to 5 bases, leaving 0 bases not matched to a gene.

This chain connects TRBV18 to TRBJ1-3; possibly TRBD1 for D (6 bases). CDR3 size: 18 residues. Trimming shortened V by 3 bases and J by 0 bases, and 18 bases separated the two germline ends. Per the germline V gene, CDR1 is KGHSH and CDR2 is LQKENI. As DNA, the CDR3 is TGTGCCAGCTCACCGAAACCGGGACATGGGAACTCTGGAAACACCATATATTTT. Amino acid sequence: CASSPKPGHGNSGNTIYF.

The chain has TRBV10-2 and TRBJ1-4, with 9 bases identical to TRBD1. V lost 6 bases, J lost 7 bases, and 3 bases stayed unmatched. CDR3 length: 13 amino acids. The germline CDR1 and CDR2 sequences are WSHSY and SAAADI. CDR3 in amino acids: CASRGQGVEKLFF. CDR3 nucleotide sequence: TGCGCCAGCAGGGGACAGGGCGTTGAAAAACTGTTTTTT.